This TCR beta chain was recorded in a study of blood T cell repertoires in COVID-19. Study context: Italy, Spain and the United States were the sources of the convalescent and acute COVID-19 samples. PBMCs, B-cell-depleted T cells, or T cells provided the cDNA or gDNA that made up the material.

V lost 1 base and J lost 6; bases outside the gene matches: 7. Germline V gene lookup returns CDR1 MNHEY and CDR2 SMNVEV (reference sequence). This CDR3 has 16 residues. Assay: immunoSEQ multiplex PCR; the TCRdb copy retains only in-frame clones and omits some. The table records approximately 69,000 clones, 83% of them present only once. This sequence was found in a woman over 75 with acute or convalescent COVID-19. Sequenced input: peripheral blood. This chain uses TRBV27 with TRBJ1-1, with TRBD1 identical over 11 bases. CDR3 loop: CASSLLRTGGGSEAFF. In DNA, the CDR3 is TGTGCCAGCAGTTTATTGAGGACAGGGGGCGGATCTGAAGCTTTCTTT.